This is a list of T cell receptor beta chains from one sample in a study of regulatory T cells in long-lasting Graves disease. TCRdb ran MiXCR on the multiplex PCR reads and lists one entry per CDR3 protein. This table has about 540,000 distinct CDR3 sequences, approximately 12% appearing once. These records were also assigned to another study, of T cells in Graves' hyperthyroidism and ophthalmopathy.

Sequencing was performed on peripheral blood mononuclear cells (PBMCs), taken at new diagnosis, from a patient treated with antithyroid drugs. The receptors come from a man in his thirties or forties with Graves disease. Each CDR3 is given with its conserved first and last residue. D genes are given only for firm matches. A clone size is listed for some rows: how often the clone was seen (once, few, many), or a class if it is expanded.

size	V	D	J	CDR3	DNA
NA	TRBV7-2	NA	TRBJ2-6	CASSVLGVGANVLTF	TGTGCCAGCAGCGTCCTCGGGGTAGGGGCCAACGTCCTGACTTTC
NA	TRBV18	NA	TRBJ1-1	CASSPPVSTAEAFF	TGTGCCAGCTCACCACCGGTCTCGACAGCTGAAGCTTTCTTT
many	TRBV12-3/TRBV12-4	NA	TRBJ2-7	CASSRLIRDGYEQYF	TGTGCCAGCAGTCGACTAATCCGGGACGGCTACGAGCAGTACTTC
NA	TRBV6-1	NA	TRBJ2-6	CASSHRHSGANVLTF	TGTGCCAGCAGCCACAGGCACTCTGGGGCCAACGTCCTGACTTTC
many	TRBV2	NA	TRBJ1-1	CASSEAWGGGTEAFF	TGTGCCAGCAGTGAAGCTTGGGGGGGGGGTACTGAAGCTTTCTTT
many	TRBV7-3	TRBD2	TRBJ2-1	CASSLVAGGLVEQFF	TGTGCCAGCAGCCTCGTGGCGGGAGGGCTGGTTGAGCAGTTCTTC
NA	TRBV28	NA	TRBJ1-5	CASRNSLPGTSEVNQPQHF	TGTGCCAGCAGGAACTCCCTTCCCGGGACAAGTGAAGTTAATCAGCCCCAGCATTTT
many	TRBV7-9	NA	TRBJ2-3	CASSSRGGFGDTQYF	TGTGCCAGCAGCTCCCGGGGCGGGTTCGGAGATACGCAGTATTTT
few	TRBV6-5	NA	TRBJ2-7	CASSYGYSYEQYF	TGTGCCAGCAGTTATGGGTATTCCTACGAGCAGTACTTC
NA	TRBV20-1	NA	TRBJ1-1	CSATQTAINFF	TGCAGTGCTACCCAGACAGCTATCAATTTCTTT
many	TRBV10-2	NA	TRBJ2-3	CASTSGRGSDTQYF	TGCGCCAGCACCTCGGGCAGGGGATCCGATACGCAGTATTTT
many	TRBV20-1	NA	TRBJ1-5	CSARDGRNQPQHF	TGCAGTGCTAGAGATGGAAGGAATCAGCCCCAGCATTTT
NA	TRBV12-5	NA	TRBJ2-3	CASGPRAGVITDTQYF	TGTGCTAGTGGACCTCGGGCAGGCGTGATCACAGATACGCAGTATTTT
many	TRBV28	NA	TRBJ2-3	CASSIPKDTQYF	TGTGCCAGCAGTATCCCGAAAGATACGCAGTATTTT
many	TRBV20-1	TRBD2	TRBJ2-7	CSANDHWTSGYEQYF	TGCAGTGCTAACGATCACTGGACTAGCGGCTACGAGCAGTACTTC
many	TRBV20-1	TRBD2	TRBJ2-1	CSARTSGRHEQFF	TGCAGTGCCCGGACTAGCGGGAGGCATGAGCAGTTCTTC
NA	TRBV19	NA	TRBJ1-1	CASSIGRKGIEAFF	TGTGCCAGTAGTATTGGGCGGAAAGGCATTGAAGCTTTCTTT
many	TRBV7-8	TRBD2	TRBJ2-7	CASSLVLAGSYEQYF	TGTGCCAGCAGCTTAGTGCTAGCGGGGTCCTACGAGCAGTACTTC
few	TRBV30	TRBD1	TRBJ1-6	CAWSVLGGGSPLHF	TGTGCCTGGAGTGTGTTAGGGGGCGGATCACCCCTCCACTTT
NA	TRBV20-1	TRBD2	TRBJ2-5	CSAKGELAAETQYF	TGCAGTGCGAAGGGGGAACTAGCGGCGGAGACCCAGTACTTC
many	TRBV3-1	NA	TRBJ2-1	CASSRRGESEQFF	TGTGCCAGCAGCCGGAGAGGGGAGAGCGAGCAGTTCTTC
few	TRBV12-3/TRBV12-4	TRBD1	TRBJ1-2	CASSWDSQSWGYTF	TGTGCCAGCAGTTGGGACAGCCAATCTTGGGGCTACACCTTC